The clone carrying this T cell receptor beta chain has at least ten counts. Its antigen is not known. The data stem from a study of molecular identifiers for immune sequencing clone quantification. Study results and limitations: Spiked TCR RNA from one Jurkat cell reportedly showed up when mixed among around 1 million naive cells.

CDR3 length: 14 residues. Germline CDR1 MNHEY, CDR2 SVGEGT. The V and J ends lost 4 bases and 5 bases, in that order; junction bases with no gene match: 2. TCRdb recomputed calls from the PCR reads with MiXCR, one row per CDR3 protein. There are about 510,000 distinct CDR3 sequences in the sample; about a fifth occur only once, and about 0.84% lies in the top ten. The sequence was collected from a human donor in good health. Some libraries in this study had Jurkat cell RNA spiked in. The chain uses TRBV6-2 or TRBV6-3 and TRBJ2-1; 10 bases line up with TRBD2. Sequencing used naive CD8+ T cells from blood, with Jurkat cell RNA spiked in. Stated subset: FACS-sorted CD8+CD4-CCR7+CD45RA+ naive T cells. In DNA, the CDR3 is TGTGCCAGCAGTTGGACTAGCGGCGACAATGAGCAGTTCTTC. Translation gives CASSWTSGDNEQFF.